One and the same sample provided the 10 T cell receptor beta chains below, sequenced in a study of breast tumors, draining lymph nodes, adjacent tissues. TCRdb redid the calling of the multiplex PCR reads with MiXCR, one entry per CDR3 protein. The sample shows approximately 230,000 distinct CDR3 sequences, 30% to 35% of them seen only once. Axillary draining lymph nodes of breast cancer patients supplied the node samples. Sequenced material: axillary lymph node tissue. The origin of the receptors is a female donor with breast cancer. Some clones in this sample may be carry-over from other donors' samples.

V and J are TRBV7-9 and TRBJ2-5; D gene uncertain. Germline loops: CDR1 SEHNR, CDR2 FQNEAQ (reference sequence). The CDR3 totals 9 residues. V lost 4 bases and J 8 bases, leaving 2 bases between the germline ends. For the CDR3, the DNA is TGTGCCAGCAGCTCCACCCAGTACTTC. It yields the protein CASSSTQYF.

This clonotype was detected many times. This chain connects TRBV29-1 to TRBJ2-1, with D uncertain. CDR1 and CDR2 from the germline V gene are SQVTM and ANQGSEA. V was shortened by 7 bases and J by 11 bases, with 15 bases between the two germline ends. This CDR3 region has 11 residues. CDR3 bases: TGCAGCGGGTTAGGTGGGCCAAAGCAGTTCTTC. It codes for CSGLGGPKQFF.

This chain joins TRBV7-3 and TRBJ1-6, with TRBD1 as a possible D gene (5 bases). Trimming took off 2 bases at V and 6 bases at J, with 8 bases between the two ends. CDR1 is SGHTA, CDR2 FQGTGA, per germline. The CDR3 is 14 residues long. CDR3 bases: TGTGCCAGCAGCTTAGACAGCGGTAATTCACCCCTCCACTTT. Protein product: CASSLDSGNSPLHF.

In this sample, this clonotype turned up many times. This sequence joins TRBV6-2 or TRBV6-3 and TRBJ1-2, with 11 nucleotides matching TRBD1. Germline V gives CDR1 MNHEY, CDR2 SVGEGT. Losses at the gene ends were 5 bases for V and 7 bases for J; bases not matched to a gene: 3. CDR3 length: 13 residues. The DNA of the CDR3 is TGTGCCAGCAGTCGGACAGGGGGCTCTGGCTACACCTTC. This gives the protein CASSRTGGSGYTF.

This clonotype was observed at least ten times. This chain connects TRBV19 to TRBJ1-5; 9 bases match TRBD1. After removal of 6 bases from V and 0 bases from J, the junction contained 6 bases not matched to a gene. In germline, CDR1 is LNHDA, CDR2 SQIVND (reference sequence). The CDR3 sequence is 16 residues long. The CDR3 is CASSLDRGSSNQPQHF. CDR3 in DNA: TGTGCCAGTAGCCTCGACAGGGGGAGTAGCAATCAGCCCCAGCATTTT. Complete variable domain (other parts from reference TRBV19 and TRBJ1-5): DGGITQSPKYLFRKEGQNVTLSCEQNLNHDAMYWYRQDPGQGLRLIYYSQIVNDFQKGDIAEGYSVSREKKESFPLTVTSAQKNPTAFYLCASSLDRGSSNQPQHFGDGTRLSIL.

This clonotype was counted a single time. The chain couples TRBV7-9 to TRBJ1-2; D unresolved. The ends were cut back, 6 bases at V and 6 bases at J, with 23 bases in the middle. The CDR3 spans 16 residues. Germline CDR1 reads SEHNR; CDR2 reads FQNEAQ (reference sequence). CDR3: CASRIVNSGRKDGYTF. The CDR3 bases are TGTGCCAGCAGAATAGTCAATAGCGGGAGGAAGGATGGCTACACCTTC.

This sequence joins TRBV6-2 or TRBV6-3 and TRBJ2-7; 10 bases line up with TRBD1. J was trimmed by 1 base and V by 5 bases; bases with no gene match: 11. CDR1 and CDR2 (germline): MNHEY, SVGEGT. CDR3 size: 17 residues. The CDR3 protein is CASSLSTTGGLSYEQYF. For the CDR3, the DNA is TGTGCCAGCAGTCTCTCGACGACAGGGGGCCTATCCTACGAGCAGTACTTC.

The V and J genes are TRBV3-1 and TRBJ2-2; the match to TRBD1 covers 7 bases. The CDR3 sequence is 18 residues long. Germline trimming cut 3 bases from V and 7 bases from J; bases unmatched to any gene: 17. The germline V gene has CDR1 LGHDT and CDR2 YNNKEL (reference sequence). The CDR3 DNA follows: TGTGCCAGCAGCCAGGACCTACTACAGGGGTTCGGTTTCGGGGAGCTGTTTTTT. It translates to CASSQDLLQGFGFGELFF.

This clonotype occurred many times. This sequence joins TRBV5-1 and TRBJ1-2; D ambiguous. The CDR3 runs 16 residues. CDR1 and CDR2 from the germline V gene are SGHRS and YFSETQ. V was trimmed by 0 bases and J by 1 base, leaving 13 bases between them. The CDR3 bases are TGCGCCAGCAGCTTGGGGCAGGTGGAGGGTAACTATGGCTACACCTTC. It specifies CASSLGQVEGNYGYTF.

Ten or more counts support this clonotype. Sequence at one end of the junction differs from germline and may be a read error. The chain has TRBV20-1 and TRBJ1-4, with TRBD1 matching over 10 bases. This CDR3 is 14 amino acids long. Per the germline V gene, CDR1 is DFQATT and CDR2 is SNEGSKA (reference sequence). CDR3 coding DNA: TGCAGTGCTAACCCCGGGACAGGGGATGAGAAACTGTTTTTT. Protein: CSANPGTGDEKLFF.